The rows below give T cell receptor beta chains drawn from one sample of a study of blood T cell repertoires in COVID-19. Some clones are missing from TCRdb's copy, which holds only in-frame ones; the method was immunoSEQ multiplex PCR. This table has more than 85,000 clones, over 80% appearing once. Source material: peripheral blood. The origin of the receptors is a woman in her sixties with acute or convalescent COVID-19. Each CDR3 is given with its conserved first and last residue. A D gene is named only where the DNA matches it firmly. Clone size, where shown, is once, few, many, or a class for clones that have expanded.

few TRBJ1-4 TRBV6-1 . TGTGCCAGCAGTGAATACGCAGGGGCCACTAATGAAAAACTGTTTTTT CASSEYAGATNEKLFF
few TRBJ1-1 TRBV3-1/TRBV3-2 . TGTGCCAGCAGCTGGGCGAACACTGAAGCTTTCTTT CASSWANTEAFF
. TRBJ2-7 TRBV18 TRBD2 TGTGCCAGCTCAACCGGACTAGCCGAAGCCTACGAGCAGTACTTC CASSTGLAEAYEQYF
few TRBJ1-5 TRBV29-1 TRBD1 TGCAGCGTTGGGACAGGGCAGAATAATCAGCCCCAGCATTTT CSVGTGQNNQPQHF
few TRBJ2-7 TRBV7-8 TRBD2 TGTGCCAGCAGCATAACTAGCGGCTCCTACGAGCAGTACTTC CASSITSGSYEQYF
. TRBJ1-2 TRBV11-2 . TGTGCCAGCAGCTTAGGGGCAGACTATGGCTACACCTTC CASSLGADYGYTF
. TRBJ2-7 TRBV6-5 TRBD1 TGTGCCAGCAGCACGGACAGGGGGGCCTACGAGCAGTACTTC CASSTDRGAYEQYF
. TRBJ1-4 TRBV4-2 . TGTGCCAGCACCACGGGGACTAAGATCGAAAAACTGTTTTTT CASTTGTKIEKLFF
few TRBJ1-2 TRBV2 . TGTGCCAGCAAAGTCGCTTGGGGGGCTAACTATGGCTACACCTTC CASKVAWGANYGYTF
. TRBJ2-5 TRBV29-1 . TGCAGCGTTGGGTTCGGCGGGGAGACCCAGTACTTC CSVGFGGETQYF
. TRBJ2-3 TRBV9 TRBD2 TGTGCCAGCAACGTTGGGCTAGCGGGGGACACAGATACGCAGTATTTT CASNVGLAGDTDTQYF
. TRBJ2-7 TRBV6-5 TRBD1 TGTGCCAGCAGAGGGACAGGGGACGACGAGCAGTACTTC CASRGTGDDEQYF
. TRBJ1-1 TRBV9 . TGTGCCAGCAGCGTAGGTCCCCAGTCTGAAGCTTTCTTT CASSVGPQSEAFF
. TRBJ1-2 TRBV20-1 . TGCAGTGCTGCGACAGGAGATGGCTACACCTTC CSAATGDGYTF
. TRBJ2-1 TRBV5-1 . TGCGCCAGCAGCTTGGGAGGGTTCACCTACAATGAGCAGTTCTTC CASSLGGFTYNEQFF
. TRBJ2-5 TRBV2 . TGTGCCAGCAGCTTCACGGGAGAGACCCAGTACTTC CASSFTGETQYF
once TRBJ2-2 TRBV10-3 . TGTGCCATCAGACAGGACAGAGGACCCGGGGAGCTGTTTTTT CAIRQDRGPGELFF
once TRBJ2-5 TRBV6-5 . TGTGCCAGCAGTTACCCCCCAGGAACGTTGGAGACCCAGTACTTC CASSYPPGTLETQYF
. TRBJ1-2 TRBV24-1 . TGTGCCACCAGTGACCCGACATTAAATGGCTACACCTTC CATSDPTLNGYTF
once TRBJ1-2 TRBV5-1 . TGCGCCAGCAGCTCTCAGGGTGACGGCTACACCTTC CASSSQGDGYTF
few TRBJ1-1 TRBV6-2/TRBV6-3 . TGTGCCAGCAGTCGGAACACTGAAGCTTTCTTT CASSRNTEAFF
once TRBJ1-1 TRBV5-1 . TGCGCCAGCAGCTTGGCACTTACGACAGCCGTTTCCACTGAAGCTTTCTTT CASSLALTTAVSTEAFF
. TRBJ1-1 TRBV6-4 . TGTGCCAGCAGCGCGGGGGCAAACACTGAAGCTTTCTTT CASSAGANTEAFF
. TRBJ2-7 TRBV4-3 . TGCGCCAGCAGCCAACAACTAGGACGGTCCTACGAGCAGTACTTC CASSQQLGRSYEQYF
. TRBJ2-1 TRBV30 TRBD2 TGTGCCTGGAGGAGCGGGGGACGGAGGTGGCAGTTCTTC CAWRSGGRRWQFF